Presented here are 11 T cell receptor beta chains from one specimen sequenced in a study of spatial heterogeneity in lung cancer. Regarding the study as a whole: It was found that expanded intratumoral alpha and beta TCR counts tracked tumor mutation counts.

Which antigens these TCRs recognize remains unknown. TCRdb passed the 5' RACE reads through MiXCR, listing each CDR3 protein once. The repertoire includes 20,000 to 25,000 distinct CDR3 sequences, roughly 8.6% of them detected once, and roughly 8% sits in the top ten. This sample's time point: sample taken at primary tumor resection. The source material was lung tumor tissue, sampled at surgery. These receptors were collected from a male donor with early-stage non-small cell lung cancer.

There are many counts of this clonotype. V is TRBV5-1 and J is TRBJ2-1; 9 bases fit TRBD1. The CDR3 length is 17 residues. V trimming: 3 bases; J trimming: 2 bases; junction bases outside the gene matches: 9. Germline loops: CDR1 SGHRS, CDR2 YFSETQ. CDR3 sequence: CASSSMTGGRTYNEQFF. In DNA form, the CDR3 reads TGCGCCAGCAGCTCGATGACAGGGGGTAGGACCTACAATGAGCAGTTCTTC.

The table lists this clonotype with many counts. The genes are TRBV7-2 and TRBJ1-6; D call uncertain. Germline V lookup: CDR1 SGHTA, CDR2 FQGNSA. V shed 5 bases and J shed 2 bases, with 10 bases lying between them. The CDR3 consists of 15 residues. CDR3 in DNA: TGTGCCAGCAGCCCCCAAGGGCCCTATAATTCACCCCTCCACTTT. The encoded protein is CASSPQGPYNSPLHF.

Ten or more counts support this clonotype. The chain has TRBV14 and TRBJ2-7, with D hard to call. The CDR3 is 13 amino acids. Germline V gene data show CDR1 as SGHDN and CDR2 as FVKESK. The V gene lost 4 bases and the J gene lost 1 base, with 8 bases spanning the gap. The CDR3, as DNA: TGTGCCAGCAGCCGGGTGCTTTCCTACGAGCAGTACTTC. Translating it yields CASSRVLSYEQYF.

The chain uses TRBV6-5 and TRBJ1-2, with 8 positions matching TRBD1. CDR1 and CDR2 (germline): MNHEY, SVGAGI. There are 14 residues in the CDR3. V was pared by 6 bases and J by 9 bases, with 12 bases of the junction left unmatched. CDR3 sequence reads: CASRPSGGAISYTF. CDR3 nucleotide sequence: TGTGCCAGCAGGCCTTCAGGGGGCGCGATCAGCTACACCTTC.

In its sample, this clonotype was seen many times. This chain links TRBV6-2 or TRBV6-3 with TRBJ2-5, with TRBD2 matching 8 bases. This CDR3 is 13 amino acids long. Trimming cost V 4 bases and J 5 bases; bases outside gene matches: 3. Germline values: CDR1 MNHEY, CDR2 SVGEGT. As DNA, the CDR3 is TGTGCCAGCAGTTTAGCGGGGCTCGAGACCCAGTACTTC. Amino acid sequence: CASSLAGLETQYF.

This clonotype was recorded a few times. CDR3 nucleotide sequence: TGCGCCAGCAGCGAACGGACAGGGACCGGGGAGCTGTTTTTT. It specifies CASSERTGTGELFF. The chain uses TRBV5-1 and TRBJ2-2; 8 nucleotides line up with TRBD1. J was trimmed by 5 bases and V by 4 bases; bases with no gene match: 4. Germline CDR1 SGHRS, CDR2 YFSETQ. This CDR3 spans 14 amino acids. Looking up the rest from reference TRBV5-1 and TRBJ2-2 gives the full variable domain: KAGVTQTPRYLIKTRGQQVTLSCSPISGHRSVSWYQQTPGQGLQFLFEYFSETQRNKGNFPGRFSGRQFSNSRSEMNVSTLELGDSALYLCASSERTGTGELFFGEGSRLTVL.

This sequence joins TRBV20-1 and TRBJ1-5; TRBD1 might be the D (6 bases). The CDR3 runs 14 residues. V lost 5 bases, J lost 0 bases, and 11 bases lay in between. Germline CDR1 reads DFQATT; CDR2 reads SNEGSKA (reference sequence). This chain's CDR3 is CSAYDRSSNQPQHF. CDR3 bases: TGCAGTGCTTATGACAGGAGTAGCAATCAGCCCCAGCATTTT.

This clonotype has only a few counts. This rearrangement joins TRBV5-6 to TRBJ1-1, with D possibly being TRBD1 (5 bases). This CDR3 has 14 residues. V lost 2 bases and J 1 base, leaving 9 bases between the germline ends. Germline V CDR1 and CDR2: SGHDT, YYEEEE. The CDR3 DNA sequence: TGTGCCAGCAGCTTCCCGACAGCGAACACTGAAGCTTTCTTT. Protein sequence: CASSFPTANTEAFF.

The CDR3 DNA reads TGTGCCAGCAGCCGACAGGGATCTGAAGCTTTCTTT. Its translation: CASSRQGSEAFF. The chain recombines TRBV12-3 or TRBV12-4 with TRBJ1-1; 7 bases are shared with TRBD1. The CDR3 loop spans 12 amino acids. V shed 6 bases and J 6 bases; nucleotides not matched to a gene: 4.

Only a few counts were recorded for this clonotype. The J gene is TRBJ2-4, the V gene TRBV18, with TRBD1 matching over 9 bases. The junction had 2 bases not matched to a gene; V was cut back by 3 bases and J by 5 bases. Germline CDR1 is KGHSH and CDR2 is LQKENI. The CDR3 contains 14 residues. The CDR3 loop reads CASSPDRGQNIQYF. CDR3 nucleotide sequence: TGTGCCAGCTCACCGGACAGGGGTCAAAACATTCAGTACTTC.

This clonotype has a handful of counts. V usage is TRBV12-3 or TRBV12-4 and J usage is TRBJ1-1; D unclear. Trimming shortened V by 2 bases and J by 6 bases, and 4 bases separated the two germline ends. The CDR3 sequence is 11 residues long. The CDR3 region has the DNA TGTGCCAGCAGTTTATCTTCTGAAGCTTTCTTT. Its protein product is CASSLSSEAFF.